These 32 T cell receptor beta chains came from one sample sequenced in a study of T cells in Graves' hyperthyroidism and ophthalmopathy. RNA transcripts yielded amplified TCR beta CDR3 regions. During a first-round RT-PCR of the TCR CDR3, the HTBI primer set was used. TCRdb fed the multiplex PCR reads into MiXCR, producing one record per CDR3 protein. The repertoire holds around 700,000 distinct CDR3 sequences, 30% to 40% seen once, with less than 35% in the top ten. Sequencing was done on a sample of blood. The source of these receptors is a woman between 40 and 50 years old with Graves' hyperthyroidism.

This chain uses TRBV7-2 with TRBJ1-5, with TRBD1 identical over 8 bases. The V gene end was trimmed by 5 bases and the J gene end by 3 bases; junction bases not matched to a gene: 6. The CDR3 runs 15 residues. Germline values: CDR1 SGHTA, CDR2 FQGNSA. The CDR3 loop is CASSIGQGYNQPQHF. CDR3 in DNA: TGTGCCAGCAGCATTGGACAGGGTTACAATCAGCCCCAGCATTTT.

This clonotype was picked up many times. The CDR3 DNA sequence: TGCAGCGTCAAACAGGGGGAATATTACGAGCAGTACTTC. It encodes CSVKQGEYYEQYF. The chain joins TRBV29-1 to TRBJ2-7; TRBD1 aligns across 8 bases. Germline V gene sequence: CDR1 SQVTM, CDR2 ANQGSEA. The ends lost 6 bases at V and 4 bases at J; junction bases unmatched: 8. This CDR3 has 13 amino acids.

J is TRBJ2-6 and V is TRBV4-1; 9 bases match TRBD1. The germline CDR1 and CDR2 sequences are MGHRA and YSYEKL. The J segment lost 3 bases and the V segment lost 1 base, leaving 7 bases of the junction unmatched. The CDR3 runs 18 residues. CDR3 region: CASSQVLQGALGANVLTF. CDR3 bases: TGCGCCAGCAGCCAAGTATTACAGGGGGCTCTTGGGGCCAACGTCCTGACTTTC.

This clonotype was seen at least ten times. The rearrangement links TRBV19 to TRBJ1-5; D ambiguous. Germline lookup yields CDR1 LNHDA and CDR2 SQIVND (reference sequence). The CDR3 has 15 amino acids. Trimming shortened V by 1 base and J by 9 bases, and 16 bases separated the two germline ends. In nucleotides, the CDR3 is TGTGCCAGTAGTATAGGACGGCCGTGGGATGGGCCCCAGCATTTT. Protein product: CASSIGRPWDGPQHF.

Worth noting for this clonotype: This may stem from a read error, because a much larger clone lies one nucleotide away. CDR3 DNA sequence: TGCGCCAGCCGACGGACACAGAACTCGAACACCGGGGAGCTGTTTTTT. Amino acid sequence: CASRRTQNSNTGELFF. The rearrangement links TRBV10-2 to TRBJ2-2; perhaps TRBD1 as D (5 bases). Germline V gene sequence: CDR1 WSHSY, CDR2 SAAADI. V gave up 8 bases and J gave up 0 bases, with 16 bases separating them. The CDR3 has 16 amino acids.

A remark on this clonotype: The DNA is left out, because the CDR3 cannot be placed on it with certainty; the CDR3 is given as TCRdb lists it. The gene calls are TRBV19 and TRBJ2-2; the table assigns TRBD2, which was not confirmed against the DNA. The CDR3 comprises 23 residues, both ends counted. Germline loops: CDR1 LNHDA, CDR2 SQIVND (reference sequence). The CDR3 region is CASRRDSGANVLTFGAGTGELFF.

In its sample, this clonotype was seen a few times. The chain links TRBV19 to TRBJ1-3; no clear D gene. V was shortened by 5 bases and J by 2 bases, with 10 bases between the two germline ends. Germline V lookup: CDR1 LNHDA, CDR2 SQIVND (reference sequence). The CDR3 is 14 residues long. CDR3 residues: CASSPAETGNTIYF. CDR3 in DNA: TGTGCCAGTAGTCCCGCGGAGACTGGAAACACCATATATTTT. Supplemented by reference TRBV19 and TRBJ1-3, the full variable domain reads DGGITQSPKYLFRKEGQNVTLSCEQNLNHDAMYWYRQDPGQGLRLIYYSQIVNDFQKGDIAEGYSVSREKKESFPLTVTSAQKNPTAFYLCASSPAETGNTIYFGEGSWLTVV.

This clonotype has only one observation. Relative to the germline gene, one junction end is altered; a read error may explain this. This rearrangement joins TRBV5-3 to TRBJ1-3; D not certain. TRBV5-3 is given ORF status, its function remaining uncertain. This CDR3 spans 13 amino acids. This CDR3 reads CASSLGAGNTTYF. CDR3 coding DNA: TGTGCCAGCAGCTTGGGCGCTGGAAACACCACATATTTT.

This clonotype was seen a few times. The chain has TRBV25-1 and TRBJ2-5, with 9 nucleotides matching TRBD2. The CDR3 length is 14 residues. CDR1 is MGHDK, CDR2 SYGVNS, per germline. V gave up 8 bases and J gave up 5 bases; unmatched junction bases: 9. CDR3: CASLAGDRVETQYF. DNA for the CDR3: TGTGCCAGCTTAGCGGGAGATCGGGTGGAGACCCAGTACTTC.

This rearrangement joins TRBV27 to TRBJ1-2, with D possibly TRBD1 on 5 matching bases. Germline CDR1 and CDR2: MNHEY and SMNVEV (reference sequence). The CDR3 totals 13 residues. Trimming removed 0 bases from V and 8 bases from J, with 10 bases in between. CDR3 loop: CASSLSGQHGYTF. CDR3 in DNA: TGTGCCAGCAGTTTATCGGGGCAGCACGGCTACACCTTC.

This clonotype was seen a handful of times. This rearrangement joins TRBV6-9 to TRBJ1-5; TRBD1 matches at 8 bases. The V gene's germline CDR1 is MNHGY and CDR2 SVAAGI. Unmatched junction bases numbered 9, after V lost 10 bases and J lost 7 bases. The CDR3 is 13 amino acids. The CDR3 coding sequence is TGTGCCAAGTCCAGGGGGCGCAGACAGCCCCAGCATTTT. Translated: CAKSRGRRQPQHF.

This clonotype was counted a single time. The chain couples TRBV5-4 to TRBJ2-7; D may be TRBD2 (6 bases). The CDR3 is 14 residues long. The V gene lost 0 bases and the J gene lost 6 bases, with 13 bases spanning the gap. Germline V lookup: CDR1 SGHNT, CDR2 YYREEE (reference sequence). The CDR3 is CASSLEGPGSEQYF. The CDR3 DNA sequence: TGTGCCAGCAGCTTGGAAGGACCCGGGAGCGAGCAGTACTTC.

This chain uses TRBV2 with TRBJ1-5; 8 bases are shared with TRBD1. J was trimmed by 5 bases and V by 11 bases; bases with no gene match: 17. The germline gives CDR1 SNHLY, CDR2 FYNNEI. This CDR3 comprises 16 residues. CDR3 protein: CAWSPSGRGLDQPQHF. The CDR3 DNA reads as TGTGCCTGGAGCCCCTCGGGCAGGGGGCTAGATCAGCCCCAGCATTTT. The full variable domain, completed using reference TRBV2 and TRBJ1-5, is EPEVTQTPSHQVTQMGQEVILRCVPISNHLYFYWYRQILGQKVEFLVSFYNNEISEKSEIFDDQFSVERPDGSNFTLKIRSTKLEDSAMYFCAWSPSGRGLDQPQHFGDGTRLSIL.

This clonotype was recorded at least ten times. The chain has TRBV7-9 and TRBJ1-3, with D unclear. The V end lost 1 base, the J end lost 0 bases, and 10 bases lay between the germline ends. This CDR3 spans 16 amino acids. Germline CDR1 reads SEHNR; CDR2 reads FQNEAQ (reference sequence). CDR3 nucleotide sequence: TGTGCCAGCAGCTTAGGGGTCCCTTCCTCTGGAAACACCATATATTTT. Its translation is CASSLGVPSSGNTIYF.

This clonotype has ten or more counts. The chain joins TRBV19 to TRBJ2-5, with D perhaps matching TRBD2 (7 bases). The CDR3 loop spans 15 amino acids. Germline loops: CDR1 LNHDA, CDR2 SQIVND (reference sequence). The ends were cut back, 4 bases at V and 5 bases at J, with 17 bases in the middle. CDR3 nucleotides: TGTGCCAGTAGTACCCTCCGGGGGGCCAGGGAGACCCAGTACTTC. It encodes CASSTLRGARETQYF.

This chain uses TRBV15 with TRBJ1-1; TRBD1 aligns across 7 bases. The CDR3 loop spans 13 amino acids. Germline CDR1 LNHNV, CDR2 YYDKDF (reference sequence). The V gene end was trimmed by 6 bases and the J gene end by 10 bases; junction bases not matched to a gene: 11. CDR3 coding DNA: TGTGCCACCAGTGTTGACAGGGAGGGAAGAGCTTTCTTT. This codes for CATSVDREGRAFF. Drawing the rest from reference TRBV15 and TRBJ1-1, the complete variable domain is DAMVIQNPRYQVTQFGKPVTLSCSQTLNHNVMYWYQQKSSQAPKLLFHYYDKDFNNEADTPDNFQSRRPNTSFCFLDIRSPGLGDTAMYLCATSVDREGRAFFGQGTRLTVV.

This clonotype has ten or more counts. The chain joins TRBV7-9 to TRBJ1-2; perhaps TRBD1 as D (6 bases). The germline CDR1 and CDR2 sequences are SEHNR and FQNEAQ (reference sequence). CDR3 length: 15 residues. V lost 1 base, J lost 9 bases, and 18 bases lay in between. The CDR3 region has the DNA TGTGCCAGCAGCTTAGTAGGACTCAAGGGGGAGAGCTACACCTTC. Translating it yields CASSLVGLKGESYTF.

V and J are TRBV19 and TRBJ2-2; D is unclear. Germline V CDR1 and CDR2: LNHDA, SQIVND (reference sequence). This CDR3 spans 17 amino acids. V was pared by 5 bases and J by 0 bases, with 16 bases between. CDR3 bases: TGTGCCAGTAGTTTAATCTCAGGATACTCGAACACCGGGGAGCTGTTTTTT. It specifies CASSLISGYSNTGELFF. The variable domain in full, completed from reference TRBV19 and TRBJ2-2, reads DGGITQSPKYLFRKEGQNVTLSCEQNLNHDAMYWYRQDPGQGLRLIYYSQIVNDFQKGDIAEGYSVSREKKESFPLTVTSAQKNPTAFYLCASSLISGYSNTGELFFGEGSRLTVL.

The V gene is TRBV12-3 or TRBV12-4, the J gene TRBJ2-7, with unresolved D. V shed 1 base and J shed 2 bases, with 9 bases lying between them. The CDR3 loop spans 14 amino acids. As DNA, the CDR3 is TGTGCCAGCAGTTTAGATTTAAAGGCCTACGAGCAGTACTTC. Its translation: CASSLDLKAYEQYF.

Comment on this clonotype: No conserved phenylalanine or tryptophan ends this CDR3, so it is likely a read error. No DNA is shown, since the ends of the CDR3 on it are uncertain; the CDR3 is the one TCRdb lists. The chain joins TRBV19 to TRBJ2-7; TRBD2 was called by the table and not checked on the DNA. In germline, CDR1 is LNHDA, CDR2 SQIVND (reference sequence). The CDR3 sequence runs 10 residues, both termini included. The CDR3 here is CASNPAGLAG.

Ten or more counts support this clonotype. The gene calls are TRBV10-3 and TRBJ1-1, with TRBD1 identical over 11 bases. The CDR3 consists of 17 residues. The junction had 11 bases not matched to a gene; V was cut back by 2 bases and J by 6 bases. The germline V gene has CDR1 ENHRY and CDR2 SYGVKD. The CDR3 is CAISEHPDRGLLAEAFF. The CDR3 bases are TGTGCCATCAGTGAGCACCCGGACAGGGGGCTTTTGGCTGAAGCTTTCTTT.

This clonotype was seen once. A much larger clone lies a single base off, so this may be a read error. The chain is built from TRBV10-3 and TRBJ2-7; unclear D gene. The germline V gene has CDR1 ENHRY and CDR2 SYGVKD. The CDR3 spans 13 residues. The V and J ends lost 3 bases and 3 bases respectively, with 9 bases between them. Here the CDR3 reads CAISEWVFYEQYF. In nucleotides, the CDR3 is TGTGCCATCAGTGAATGGGTATTCTACGAGCAGTACTTC.

As to this clonotype: Being one base from a much bigger clone, this may be a read error. The chain links TRBV19 to TRBJ2-5; 7 nucleotides match TRBD1. In germline, CDR1 is LNHDA, CDR2 SQIVND (reference sequence). J gave up 7 bases and V 5 bases, and 10 bases lay outside the gene matches. CDR3 length equals 14 residues. The CDR3 DNA sequence: TGTGCCAGTAGTGCGGCCACAGGGGCGGGGACCCAGTACTTC. Its translation is CASSAATGAGTQYF. Full variable domain (outside the CDR3, taken from reference TRBV19 and TRBJ2-5): DGGITQSPKYLFRKEGQNVTLSCEQNLNHDAMYWYRQDPGQGLRLIYYSQIVNDFQKGDIAEGYSVSREKKESFPLTVTSAQKNPTAFYLCASSAATGAGTQYFGPGTRLLVL.

This clonotype occurred a few times. This CDR3 reads CASSQGHGDRAQETQYF. The CDR3 DNA reads TGTGCCAGCAGCCAAGGCCACGGGGACAGGGCCCAAGAGACCCAGTACTTC. This sequence joins TRBV11-2 and TRBJ2-5, with TRBD1 matching 9 bases. Germline loops: CDR1 SGHAT, CDR2 FQNNGV. V was pared by 5 bases and J by 1 base, with 11 bases of the junction left unmatched. CDR3 size: 17 residues.

This CDR3 is CASSQDKGQGRNQPQHF. DNA of the CDR3: TGCGCCAGCAGCCAAGATAAGGGCCAGGGTCGCAATCAGCCCCAGCATTTT. V is TRBV4-1 and J is TRBJ1-5; TRBD1 might be the D (5 bases). Germline lookup yields CDR1 MGHRA and CDR2 YSYEKL. This CDR3 has 17 amino acids. Trimming cost V 0 bases and J 2 bases, with 14 bases left between them.

This clonotype has ten or more counts. The J gene is TRBJ2-2, the V gene TRBV7-3; a weak D match, TRBD1 (5 bases). Germline V gives CDR1 SGHTA, CDR2 FQGTGA. The CDR3 runs to 15 residues. With 5 bases removed from V and 0 bases from J, the gap between germline ends came to 10 bases. The CDR3 loop reads CASSKGVPNTGELFF. The DNA of the CDR3 is TGTGCCAGCAGCAAAGGGGTTCCGAACACCGGGGAGCTGTTTTTT.

The chain joins TRBV4-3 to TRBJ1-6, with D perhaps TRBD1 (6 bases). The germline gives CDR1 LGHNA, CDR2 YSLEER. This CDR3 spans 16 amino acids. Trimming took 1 base from V and 7 from J, leaving 14 bases between them. The CDR3 region is CASSQGWGQGNSPLHF. The CDR3 nucleotides read TGCGCCAGCAGCCAAGGGTGGGGGCAGGGGAATTCACCCCTCCACTTT.

This clonotype came up many times. This chain links TRBV12-3 or TRBV12-4 with TRBJ1-2; D is perhaps TRBD1 (6 bases). The CDR3 contains 12 residues. Between the trimmed V and J ends, which lost 7 bases and 7 bases, there was a span of 13 bases. CDR3 in amino acids: CASTYREGGYTF. Written as DNA, the CDR3 is TGTGCCAGCACCTACAGGGAGGGTGGCTACACCTTC.

This clonotype was counted ten times or more. V and J are TRBV7-3 and TRBJ1-2; 11 positions match TRBD1. CDR3 size: 13 residues. Germline values: CDR1 SGHTA, CDR2 FQGTGA. The V and J ends lost 8 bases and 11 bases, in that order; junction bases with no gene match: 10. The CDR3: CASGPGTGGRYTF. The CDR3 DNA follows: TGTGCCAGCGGTCCAGGGACAGGGGGAAGGTACACCTTC.

Many counts were recorded for this clonotype. V gene TRBV7-2 combines with J gene TRBJ1-1; perhaps TRBD1 as D (5 bases). Germline loops: CDR1 SGHTA, CDR2 FQGNSA. Trimming stripped 5 bases from V and 1 base from J, with 14 bases between. The CDR3 totals 15 residues. This CDR3 reads CASSRQPPTNTEAFF. CDR3 in DNA: TGTGCCAGCAGCCGACAGCCGCCCACGAACACTGAAGCTTTCTTT.

This clonotype was picked up many times. The chain has TRBV5-8 and TRBJ1-2; the D gene is possibly TRBD1 (6 bases). Trimming took off 1 base at V and 2 bases at J, with 12 bases between the two ends. CDR1 is SGHTS and CDR2 is YDEGEE in the germline V gene. The CDR3 spans 15 residues. The CDR3 DNA reads TGTGCCAGCAGCTTGAGAGGACAGATGAACTATGGCTACACCTTC. Its protein is CASSLRGQMNYGYTF.

J is TRBJ1-1 and V is TRBV6-1; unclear D gene. Germline values: CDR1 MNHNS, CDR2 SASEGT. The CDR3 has 13 amino acids. V dropped 2 bases and J dropped 5 bases, with 9 bases sitting between them. The CDR3 region is CASSEIARTEAFF. CDR3 bases: TGTGCCAGCAGTGAAATAGCACGGACTGAAGCTTTCTTT.